These 24 T cell receptor beta chains were all obtained from the same sample, sequenced in a study of response to subunit inactivated influenza vaccine. TCRdb ran MiXCR on the RT-PCR reads and lists one entry per CDR3 protein. The sample yields about 310,000 distinct CDR3 sequences, roughly 22% seen once. Sequencing used PBMCs from blood, obtained less than 22 months after vaccination. All receptors come from a man between 45 and 75 years old who received an inactivated influenza vaccine.

This clonotype was observed a few times. CDR3 DNA: TGCAGTGCTAGAGATGGAGGTACCCCCTGGGACAGTAGCGTCCTGACTTTC. Residues: CSARDGGTPWDSSVLTF. The chain uses TRBV20-1 and TRBJ2-6, with TRBD1 matching over 7 bases. Germline-derived CDR1 and CDR2 are DFQATT and SNEGSKA (reference sequence). The J segment lost 12 bases and the V segment lost 0 bases, leaving 17 bases of the junction unmatched. The CDR3 loop spans 17 amino acids.

The genes are TRBV28 and TRBJ2-7; weak D call: TRBD2 (6 bases). V lost 2 bases and J lost 3, with 14 bases in between. The germline V gene encodes CDR1 MDHEN and CDR2 SYDVKM. This CDR3 is 15 amino acids long. CDR3 amino acids: CASSLPAGYYYEQYF. Here the CDR3 DNA reads TGTGCCAGCAGTTTACCAGCGGGCTACTACTACGAGCAGTACTTC.

This sequence joins TRBV6-1 and TRBJ2-7, with D tentatively TRBD2 (7 bases). V was clipped by 7 bases and J by 6 bases, with 22 bases between them. Germline CDR1 is MNHNS and CDR2 is SASEGT. CDR3 size: 15 residues. The CDR3, as DNA: TGTGCCAGCACCCGTCACGGGGGGCCGGGGTTCGAGCAGTACTTC. Amino acids: CASTRHGGPGFEQYF.

This clonotype was observed a few times. V is TRBV11-2 and J is TRBJ2-1; maybe TRBD1 (6 bases). Trimming pared 3 bases from V and 4 bases from J, leaving 16 bases between. CDR1 and CDR2 (germline): SGHAT, FQNNGV. The CDR3 consists of 16 residues. CDR3 region: CASSFLTHGQYNEQFF. In DNA, the CDR3 is TGTGCCAGCAGCTTCCTTACCCACGGACAGTACAATGAGCAGTTCTTC.

V usage is TRBV20-1 and J usage is TRBJ1-2; no firm D call. The germline V gene has CDR1 DFQATT and CDR2 SNEGSKA (reference sequence). The V and J ends lost 5 bases and 4 bases respectively, with 35 bases between them. The CDR3 runs 20 residues. CDR3 bases: TGCAGTGCTGCACGAATCCGGAGACACGTGGGCCGTGATCCTGTCTATGGCTACACCTTC. It is translated as CSAARIRRHVGRDPVYGYTF.

The J gene is TRBJ1-1, the V gene TRBV10-3, with a possible D match to TRBD1 (6 bases). Trimming shortened V by 6 bases and J by 1 base, and 15 bases separated the two germline ends. Germline V gives CDR1 ENHRY, CDR2 SYGVKD. The CDR3 has 15 amino acids. The CDR3 loop reads CAISQSTGWNTEAFF. Written as DNA, the CDR3 is TGTGCCATCAGCCAATCGACAGGATGGAACACTGAAGCTTTCTTT.

Of note for this clonotype: This may be a read error, as it is one base from a much larger clone. This chain uses TRBV2 with TRBJ1-5, with 7 nucleotides matching TRBD1. CDR1 SNHLY and CDR2 FYNNEI come from the germline V gene. The CDR3 is 19 residues long. The CDR3 sequence: CARSFGRTGTLGGNQPQHF. The DNA of the CDR3 is TGTGCCCGCAGTTTTGGTCGGACAGGTACTTTGGGCGGCAATCAGCCCCAGCATTTT.

CDR3 in amino acids: CASSYGLQNTDTQYF. The CDR3 coding sequence is TGTGCCAGCAGTTACGGTCTACAGAACACAGATACGCAGTATTTT. V is TRBV6-2 or TRBV6-3 and J is TRBJ2-3, with D uncertain. The V gene lost 2 bases and the J gene lost 2 bases, with 11 bases spanning the gap. CDR1 is MNHEY and CDR2 is SVGEGT in the germline V gene. The CDR3 consists of 15 residues.

This chain joins TRBV4-3 and TRBJ2-1; TRBD1 matches 10 bases. The V gene end was trimmed by 0 bases and the J gene end by 6 bases; junction bases not matched to a gene: 11. CDR3 length: 18 residues. Germline CDR1 LGHNA, CDR2 YSLEER. Here the CDR3 reads CASSQEVVDRGSGNEQFF. CDR3 sequence (DNA): TGCGCCAGCAGCCAAGAAGTTGTGGACAGGGGGTCAGGCAATGAGCAGTTCTTC.

This clonotype was observed a handful of times. This sequence joins TRBV12-3 or TRBV12-4 and TRBJ1-5; D is possibly TRBD1 (6 bases). The CDR3 loop spans 17 amino acids. The V end lost 2 bases, the J end lost 2 bases, and 16 bases lay between the germline ends. The DNA for the CDR3 is TGTGCCAGCAGTTTACAGTGGGGGGCCGGGGGCAATCAGCCCCAGCATTTT. It specifies CASSLQWGAGGNQPQHF.

The table lists this clonotype with many counts. The genes are TRBV7-8 and TRBJ1-3; TRBD1 matches 7 bases. The CDR3 sequence is 16 residues long. V gave up 5 bases and J gave up 0 bases; unmatched junction bases: 7. Germline lookup yields CDR1 SGHVS and CDR2 FQNEAQ. The DNA for the CDR3 is TGTGCCAGCAGCCACAGGGGCAAGAGCTCTGGAAACACCATATATTTT. It translates to CASSHRGKSSGNTIYF. The variable domain in full, completed from reference TRBV7-8 and TRBJ1-3, reads GAGVSQSPRYKVAKRGQDVALRCDPISGHVSLFWYQQALGQGPEFLTYFQNEAQLDKSGLPSDRFFAERPEGSVSTLKIQRTQQEDSAVYLCASSHRGKSSGNTIYFGEGSWLTVV.

CDR3 residues: CASSLGRLGEQFF. The CDR3 DNA follows: TGTGCCAGCAGCTTAGGACGTCTTGGTGAGCAGTTCTTC. The chain carries TRBV7-8 and TRBJ2-1; D gene uncertain. Germline V gene data show CDR1 as SGHVS and CDR2 as FQNEAQ. This CDR3 is 13 amino acids long. V lost 1 base and J lost 9, with 10 bases in between.

At least ten counts were recorded for this clonotype. The chain couples TRBV28 to TRBJ1-3; D is unresolved. V gave up 7 bases and J gave up 2 bases, with 9 bases separating them. Germline V gene data show CDR1 as MDHEN and CDR2 as SYDVKM. This CDR3 contains 13 residues. For the CDR3, the DNA is TGTGCCAGCATAAGGGCAGCTGGAAACACCATATATTTT. Its protein product is CASIRAAGNTIYF. Combining the CDR3 with reference TRBV28 and TRBJ1-3 gives the whole variable domain DVKVTQSSRYLVKRTGEKVFLECVQDMDHENMFWYRQDPGLGLRLIYFSYDVKMKEKGDIPEGYSVSREKKERFSLILESASTNQTSMYLCASIRAAGNTIYFGEGSWLTVV.

In its sample, this clonotype was seen a few times. The CDR3 reads CATSRGQEPYEQYF. The CDR3 bases are TGTGCCACCAGCAGAGGTCAGGAACCCTACGAGCAGTACTTC. The genes are TRBV15 and TRBJ2-7; no definite D call. Trimming removed 1 base from V and 2 bases from J, with 9 bases in between. The CDR3 is 14 amino acids. Germline V CDR1 and CDR2: LNHNV, YYDKDF (reference sequence).

The CDR3 nucleotides read TGCGCCAGCAGCTTGGGACAGGGCGGTGAGCAGTTCTTC. Protein product: CASSLGQGGEQFF. V usage is TRBV5-1 and J usage is TRBJ2-1; 7 nucleotides agree with TRBD1. CDR1 and CDR2 from the germline V gene are SGHRS and YFSETQ. This CDR3 has 13 amino acids. V lost 0 bases, J lost 9 bases, and 3 bases stayed unmatched.

This sequence joins TRBV15 and TRBJ2-3, with 10 positions matching TRBD2. Trimming took 9 bases from V and 9 from J; bases not matched to a gene: 15. Germline CDR1 and CDR2: LNHNV and YYDKDF (reference sequence). The CDR3 is made up of 15 amino acids. The CDR3 nucleotides read TGTGCCACAGCCGGCGGAAGCGGGAGGGCCCAAACGCAGTATTTT. Translation gives CATAGGSGRAQTQYF.

This clonotype was seen a handful of times. The chain is built from TRBV28 and TRBJ2-7; D not certain. Trimming stripped 4 bases from V and 2 bases from J, with 9 bases between. Germline CDR1 reads MDHEN; CDR2 reads SYDVKM. The CDR3 runs 13 residues. The CDR3 here is CASSSVDPYEQYF. CDR3 sequence (DNA): TGTGCCAGCAGTTCCGTCGACCCCTACGAGCAGTACTTC.

The rearrangement links TRBV20-1 to TRBJ2-1; 7 bases line up with TRBD2. Germline V lookup: CDR1 DFQATT, CDR2 SNEGSKA (reference sequence). The CDR3 has 14 amino acids. J lost 4 bases, V lost 5 bases, and 8 bases had no gene match. DNA of the CDR3: TGCAGTGCTGGAGCGGGAAGGGTTTACAATGAGCAGTTCTTC. Translated: CSAGAGRVYNEQFF.

This clonotype appeared a few times. The chain has TRBV3-1 and TRBJ1-1; D is uncertain. The CDR3 consists of 14 residues. Trimming stripped 1 base from V and 1 base from J, with 7 bases between. Per germline, CDR1 LGHDT and CDR2 YNNKEL (reference sequence). CDR3 region: CASSQVQPNTEAFF. CDR3 DNA: TGTGCCAGCAGCCAAGTACAACCGAACACTGAAGCTTTCTTT.

This clonotype was counted a few times. This chain uses TRBV12-3 or TRBV12-4 with TRBJ1-2; 10 positions match TRBD1. V lost 6 bases and J lost 4; bases outside the gene matches: 5. CDR3 length: 14 residues. The CDR3 region is CASSRDRGSYGYTF. The CDR3 DNA reads as TGTGCCAGCAGCCGGGACAGGGGCTCCTATGGCTACACCTTC.

V and J are TRBV2 and TRBJ2-3; 9 nucleotides match TRBD2. The trim removed 8 bases at V and 5 bases at J, leaving 5 bases unmatched. Germline V lookup: CDR1 SNHLY, CDR2 FYNNEI. This CDR3 contains 13 residues. For the CDR3, the DNA is TGTGCCAGCGGGCTAGCGGGGCAAGATACGCAGTATTTT. This translates into CASGLAGQDTQYF.

The table lists this clonotype with a few counts. This sequence joins TRBV6-1 and TRBJ2-1; D call uncertain. V was trimmed by 6 bases and J by 11 bases, leaving 20 bases between them. The CDR3 length is 14 residues. Germline V CDR1 and CDR2: MNHNS, SASEGT. CDR3 in amino acids: CASRTPSHIFQQFF. CDR3 coding DNA: TGTGCCAGCAGGACCCCGAGCCATATATTTCAGCAGTTCTTC.

The chain joins TRBV4-3 to TRBJ2-7; possibly TRBD2 for D (5 bases). The germline V and J ends were trimmed by 3 bases and 2 bases, with 20 bases remaining between them. Germline V gene sequence: CDR1 LGHNA, CDR2 YSLEER. This CDR3 is built from 17 residues. CDR3 nucleotide sequence: TGCGCCAGCAGCCAGAAAACGGCTGCCTACGGGACCTACGAGCAGTACTTC. Its protein is CASSQKTAAYGTYEQYF.

This clonotype has a handful of counts. The chain joins TRBV7-2 to TRBJ1-1; possible D gene TRBD1, 6 bases. Trimming took 1 base from V and 0 from J, leaving 12 bases between them. This CDR3 has 16 residues. Germline values: CDR1 SGHTA, CDR2 FQGNSA. CDR3 nucleotide sequence: TGTGCCAGCAGCTTAGGGCCAGGGGTTTTGAACACTGAAGCTTTCTTT. Translating gives CASSLGPGVLNTEAFF.